This TCR beta chain was captured in a study of T cell responses to AZD1222 COVID-19 vaccine (dated by TCRdb to the early 2020s). As for the study more broadly: AZD1222 recipients given second doses at about 4 weeks or at about 12 weeks were pooled, since spike-specific TCR depth and breadth were not found to differ between the two schedules. Enrollment into the trials was organized by age into subgroups of 18-55, 56-69 and 70-plus years, and those subgroups contained approximately 150, 30 and 60 TCR-sequenced participants, respectively. TCR sequencing covered more than 230 trial participants: around 210 given two doses of AZD1222 and 26 given two doses of MenACWY control vaccine.

Overall study outcomes, separate from this receptor: Because no day 14 peak-response samples were available, the repertoires could be characterized only after the peak T cell response. Reportedly, close to half of the unique spike-specific TCRs recognized epitopes lying outside the regions that are mutated in the B.1.351 and B.1.1.7 variants. Participants were mostly white British, with more females than males. The authors suggested clonal diversity may have been underestimated. The 56-69-year group was small, and its depth increase did not reach significance, likely because of low power. The whole spike protein was spanned by vaccine-associated CD4 TCRs, and dominant responses were seen in regions 160-218 and 743-854. A significant rise in spike-specific TCR breadth and depth was observed after two AZD1222 doses relative to day 0 and relative to MenACWY recipients. Conclusions about previously exposed vaccinees are limited, since just five or six AZD1222 recipients were seropositive for SARS-CoV-2 at baseline.

Measured from the cysteine to the phenylalanine, the CDR3 is 14 residues long. Of the read, only the CDR3 DNA is kept; its 42 bases are in frame from base 1. Sequences SGDLS (CDR1) and YYNGEE (CDR2) are obtained from the germline V gene. V was cut back by 0 bases and J by 3 bases, leaving a gap of 10 bases between them. A single count supports this clone. Its antigen is still unknown. No clone much larger than this one lies a single base away; base qualities are absent. The CDR3 regions of human TCRbeta chains were analyzed by immunosequencing. From the authors' description of their analysis: TCRs in the repertoires were compared against a reference library of SARS-CoV-2-specific TCRs that had been generated with the MIRA antigen-specificity platform. Breadth meant the fraction of unique TCRs that were SARS-CoV-2-associated, whereas depth meant the fraction of total T cells that were SARS-CoV-2-associated. Each spike-specific TCR was assigned to its reactive spike region and to a CD4 or CD8 class using the MIRA data. Log10-transformed breadth and depth values were compared by one-way ANOVA with Sidak's multiple comparisons tests. In TCRdb, the immuneACCESS table is reduced to in-frame sequences with V and J assigned. These tables do not hold every clone; where another copy was compared, an unresolved V gene accounts for under half, and the others remain unexplained. Clone size and the V and J calls come from that table; the DNA yielded D and trimming. The sample data list 120,000 to 150,000 clones, and approximately 88% of these were observed just once. About 16% of the sample is taken by the ten largest.

The sample's time point label, in plain terms: baseline before first vaccination. Samples from vaccinated people were obtained from the UK trials COV001 and COV002, which included a single-blind randomized controlled phase 2/3 trial of AZD1222 (ChAdOx1 nCoV-19) in healthy adults. For TCRbeta chain sequencing, PBMC samples from trial participants were taken at day 0 and at day 28 after the second dose. The TCR sequence derives from an adult in good health. The sequences come from peripheral blood, collected on day 0 of AZD1222 vaccination. The chain joins TRBV9 to TRBJ2-7; TRBD1 is possibly the D segment (6 matching bases). The sequenced DNA is TGTGCCAGCAGCGTAGGGGTAGGGGGCTACGAGCAGTACTTC. Its protein product is CASSVGVGGYEQYF.